Only a few counts were recorded for the clone carrying this TCR beta chain. Its specificity is not known. The sample belongs to a study of CD8 T cells in ankylosing spondylitis. Quantitative 5'-RACE was performed with molecular barcodes, and it yielded the TCR beta libraries. TCRdb reanalysed the 5' RACE reads using MiXCR and keeps one entry per CDR3 protein. This sample has 30,000 or so distinct CDR3 sequences, with roughly 5.3% found just once. The length of the CDR3 is 14 residues. V was cut by 2 bases and J by 2 bases, with 9 bases left in between. Germline V gene sequence: CDR1 SGDLS, CDR2 YYNGEE. Study-wide findings and caveats: Among TCR beta sequences, a motif of under ten highly homologous variants appeared characteristic of ankylosing spondylitis blood. Clones linked to disease, bearing a CD8+ phenotype, were relatively rare in peripheral blood.

The sequence was obtained from a female donor with ankylosing spondylitis or in good health (not recorded which). Sequencing was performed on blood, either unsorted or a sorted T cell fraction (not recorded which). The rearrangement links TRBV9 to TRBJ2-3, with D unclear. CDR3 region: CASSVSTNTDTQYF. CDR3 DNA sequence: TGTGCCAGCAGCGTGTCAACAAACACAGATACGCAGTATTTT.